The 21 T cell receptor beta chains listed next were all sequenced from one sample in a study of cytomegalovirus exposure and HLA in healthy donors. PCR primers comprised 60 Vbeta and 13 Jbeta primers. TCRdb keeps only in-frame clones here, not all; method: immunoSEQ multiplex PCR. The top ten hold under 4% of the sample, which has more than 90,000 clones, around 84% seen once. The sample consisted of PBMCs. The receptors shown here come from a woman aged 40-49 years in good health and CMV-seronegative.

V and J are TRBV19 and TRBJ2-2; TRBD1 matches at 7 bases. The CDR3 is made up of 15 amino acids. V trimming: 5 bases; J trimming: 5 bases; junction bases outside the gene matches: 8. CDR1 and CDR2 (germline): LNHDA, SQIVND (reference sequence). The CDR3 protein is CASSSPRTGTGELFF. CDR3 sequence (DNA): TGTGCCAGTAGTTCCCCCCGGACAGGAACCGGGGAGCTGTTTTTT. Full variable domain (rest looked up from reference TRBV19 and TRBJ2-2): DGGITQSPKYLFRKEGQNVTLSCEQNLNHDAMYWYRQDPGQGLRLIYYSQIVNDFQKGDIAEGYSVSREKKESFPLTVTSAQKNPTAFYLCASSSPRTGTGELFFGEGSRLTVL.

V gene TRBV19 combines with J gene TRBJ1-5; D might be TRBD1 (5 bases). V was shortened by 6 bases and J by 0 bases, with 12 bases between the two germline ends. In germline, CDR1 is LNHDA, CDR2 SQIVND (reference sequence). The CDR3 extends over 15 amino acids. CDR3 region: CASRADTYSNQPQHF. Here the CDR3 DNA reads TGTGCCAGTAGGGCGGACACCTATAGCAATCAGCCCCAGCATTTT.

The V call is TRBV4-1, the J call TRBJ2-1, with D uncertain. The V gene lost 1 base and the J gene lost 9 bases, with 7 bases spanning the gap. The CDR3 runs to 12 residues. CDR1 is MGHRA, CDR2 YSYEKL, per germline. As DNA, the CDR3 is TGCGCCAGCAGCCAAGGACCAGGTGAGCAGTTCTTC. Translation: CASSQGPGEQFF.

This chain connects TRBV28 to TRBJ2-1; D possibly corresponds to TRBD1 (6 bases). The CDR3 is 14 residues long. V was clipped by 4 bases and J by 10 bases, with 17 bases between them. Germline-derived CDR1 and CDR2 are MDHEN and SYDVKM. The CDR3 DNA is TGTGCCAGCAGTTCGCCTTCAGGGGTTAGGGAGCAGTTCTTC. This encodes CASSSPSGVREQFF.

The chain uses TRBV27 and TRBJ2-2; possible D gene TRBD1, 5 bases. Per the germline V gene, CDR1 is MNHEY and CDR2 is SMNVEV (reference sequence). This CDR3 is 13 amino acids long. Between the trimmed V and J ends, which lost 5 bases and 6 bases, there was a span of 10 bases. CDR3 sequence: CASSDQGAGELFF. CDR3 DNA sequence: TGTGCCAGCAGTGACCAAGGGGCCGGGGAGCTGTTTTTT.

The chain recombines TRBV5-1 with TRBJ1-6; 7 bases line up with TRBD1. The CDR3 runs to 16 residues. The V gene end was trimmed by 4 bases and the J gene end by 10 bases; junction bases not matched to a gene: 14. Germline V gene sequence: CDR1 SGHRS, CDR2 YFSETQ. CDR3 in amino acids: CASSLRTGALGSPLHF. The CDR3 DNA follows: TGCGCCAGCAGCCTCCGAACAGGGGCCTTGGGGTCACCCCTCCACTTT.

The chain recombines TRBV5-1 with TRBJ2-5; 13 bases are shared with TRBD2. The CDR3 spans 18 residues. Trimming took 3 bases from V and 5 from J; bases not matched to a gene: 13. The germline gives CDR1 SGHRS, CDR2 YFSETQ. Here the CDR3 reads CASSSRTSGRIFSETQYF. The DNA for the CDR3 is TGCGCCAGCAGCTCTCGGACTAGCGGGAGAATATTTAGCGAGACCCAGTACTTC.

The genes are TRBV5-1 and TRBJ2-2, with 7 positions matching TRBD1. The J segment lost 6 bases and the V segment lost 0 bases, leaving 5 bases of the junction unmatched. The CDR3 covers 15 residues. The germline CDR1 and CDR2 sequences are SGHRS and YFSETQ. The CDR3 DNA follows: TGCGCCAGCAGCTTGGGACAGGGTTGGGCCGGGGAGCTGTTTTTT. Its translation: CASSLGQGWAGELFF. The entire variable domain, with the rest obtained from reference TRBV5-1 and TRBJ2-2, is as follows: KAGVTQTPRYLIKTRGQQVTLSCSPISGHRSVSWYQQTPGQGLQFLFEYFSETQRNKGNFPGRFSGRQFSNSRSEMNVSTLELGDSALYLCASSLGQGWAGELFFGEGSRLTVL.

On this clone: The sample has other DNA sequences that encode this CDR3 too. This chain connects TRBV4-2 to TRBJ2-5, with D possibly TRBD1 on 6 matching bases. Per germline, CDR1 LGHNA and CDR2 YNFKEQ. CDR3 length equals 15 residues. V was shortened by 5 bases and J by 6 bases, with 19 bases between the two germline ends. The CDR3 reads CASSGPGQGTKTQYF. The CDR3 DNA reads TGTGCCAGCAGCGGACCGGGGCAGGGGACGAAGACCCAGTACTTC.

The chain is built from TRBV6-1 and TRBJ2-7; D call uncertain. The CDR3 is made up of 12 amino acids. Germline CDR1 and CDR2: MNHNS and SASEGT. V lost 10 bases and J lost 0, with 10 bases in between. The CDR3 loop reads CAIQTPSYEQYF. CDR3 DNA sequence: TGTGCCATTCAGACACCCTCCTACGAGCAGTACTTC.

The genes are TRBV6-6 and TRBJ1-5; possible D gene TRBD1, 6 bases. This CDR3 has 14 residues. The germline CDR1 and CDR2 sequences are MNHNY and SVGAGI (reference sequence). Trimming stripped 6 bases from V and 4 bases from J, with 13 bases between. This CDR3 reads CASSHDRPNQPQHF. The CDR3 DNA is TGTGCCAGCAGCCACGACAGGCCTAATCAGCCCCAGCATTTT.

The V gene is TRBV7-8, the J gene TRBJ2-6; 11 nucleotides line up with TRBD1. This CDR3 comprises 17 residues. The V segment lost 5 bases and the J segment 4 bases; nucleotides outside the gene matches: 7. Germline CDR1 SGHVS, CDR2 FQNEAQ. Here the CDR3 reads CASSPGQGAYGANVLTF. In nucleotides, the CDR3 is TGTGCCAGCAGCCCAGGACAGGGGGCTTACGGGGCCAACGTCCTGACTTTC. Full variable domain (outside the CDR3, taken from reference TRBV7-8 and TRBJ2-6): GAGVSQSPRYKVAKRGQDVALRCDPISGHVSLFWYQQALGQGPEFLTYFQNEAQLDKSGLPSDRFFAERPEGSVSTLKIQRTQQEDSAVYLCASSPGQGAYGANVLTFGAGSRLTVL.

This clone was observed a handful of times. The rearrangement links TRBV11-3 to TRBJ2-1; a possible D gene is TRBD1 (6 bases). The V gene lost 5 bases and the J gene lost 6 bases, with 20 bases spanning the gap. Germline values: CDR1 SGHNT, CDR2 YENEEA. The CDR3 has 16 residues. CDR3: CASSQDRTPLLNEQFF. CDR3 DNA sequence: TGTGCCAGCAGCCAAGACAGGACCCCGCTCCTCAATGAGCAGTTCTTC.

The chain couples TRBV19 to TRBJ1-2, with unresolved D. There are 13 residues in the CDR3. Trimming took 3 bases from V and 2 from J, leaving 7 bases between them. Germline values: CDR1 LNHDA, CDR2 SQIVND (reference sequence). CDR3 sequence: CASSIEGNYGYTF. CDR3 in DNA: TGTGCCAGTAGTATTGAGGGCAACTATGGCTACACCTTC.

This clone occurred a few times. The genes are TRBV6-4 and TRBJ2-1, with 12 bases lining up with TRBD2. The length of the CDR3 is 15 residues. The germline V gene encodes CDR1 MRHNA and CDR2 SNTAGT. V gave up 6 bases and J gave up 6 bases; unmatched junction bases: 6. Written as DNA, the CDR3 is TGTGCCAGCAGCGACGGGACTAGCGGGCTCAATGAGCAGTTCTTC. It codes for CASSDGTSGLNEQFF.

The chain combines TRBV27 with TRBJ2-5; a possible D gene is TRBD1 (5 bases). Germline assignment: CDR1 MNHEY and CDR2 SMNVEV (reference sequence). This CDR3 region has 15 residues. Trimming shortened V by 6 bases and J by 4 bases, and 18 bases separated the two germline ends. CDR3 coding DNA: TGTGCCAGCAGCCGGACATACCATCCAAGAGAGACCCAGTACTTC. Amino acids: CASSRTYHPRETQYF.

The J gene is TRBJ2-2, the V gene TRBV19; 14 bases are a match to TRBD2. The CDR3 has 18 amino acids. V was pared by 8 bases and J by 4 bases, with 12 bases of the junction left unmatched. From germline, CDR1 is LNHDA and CDR2 SQIVND (reference sequence). CDR3 sequence (DNA): TGTGCCAGTCGGGGAGGACTAGCGGGAGGAAGGTTCACCGGGGAGCTGTTTTTT. Translating it yields CASRGGLAGGRFTGELFF.

V gene TRBV18 combines with J gene TRBJ1-3; 7 bases line up with TRBD1. With 1 base clipped from V and 0 bases from J, the junction kept 0 bases outside the gene matches. The CDR3 runs 15 residues. The V gene's germline CDR1 is KGHSH and CDR2 LQKENI. The chain's CDR3 is CASSPRQGSGNTIYF. In nucleotides, the CDR3 is TGTGCCAGCTCACCACGACAGGGCTCTGGAAACACCATATATTTT.

The rearrangement uses TRBV5-1 and TRBJ1-2, with D perhaps matching TRBD1 (5 bases). CDR1 is SGHRS, CDR2 YFSETQ, per germline. Trimming removed 5 bases at V and 4 bases at J, with 18 bases between. The CDR3 length is 15 residues. The CDR3: CASSRQPPSTYGYTF. The CDR3 nucleotides read TGCGCCAGCAGTAGACAGCCGCCATCTACCTATGGCTACACCTTC.

The chain has TRBV15 and TRBJ2-7, with 9 bases aligning to TRBD1. The CDR3 loop spans 13 amino acids. Germline V lookup: CDR1 LNHNV, CDR2 YYDKDF (reference sequence). Trimming at V came to 3 bases and at J to 4 bases, leaving 1 base not matched to a gene. The CDR3 region is CATSRDRGYEQYF. Here the CDR3 DNA reads TGTGCCACCAGCAGGGACAGGGGATACGAGCAGTACTTC. Filled out from reference TRBV15 and TRBJ2-7, the complete variable domain reads DAMVIQNPRYQVTQFGKPVTLSCSQTLNHNVMYWYQQKSSQAPKLLFHYYDKDFNNEADTPDNFQSRRPNTSFCFLDIRSPGLGDTAMYLCATSRDRGYEQYFGPGTRLTVT.

This rearrangement joins TRBV5-1 to TRBJ1-2; D possibly corresponds to TRBD1 (6 bases). V lost 0 bases, J lost 8 bases, and 14 bases lay in between. CDR3 length: 14 amino acids. Germline-derived CDR1 and CDR2 are SGHRS and YFSETQ. The CDR3 sequence is CASSLDRGAQGYTF. Here the CDR3 DNA reads TGCGCCAGCAGCTTGGACCGGGGGGCGCAAGGCTACACCTTC.